This T cell receptor beta chain was sequenced in a study of EBV T-cell therapy then PD-1 blockade in nasopharyngeal carcinoma (dated by TCRdb to 2020 to 2022). The treatment or condition label, as the study defines it: AdE1-LMPpoly-expanded autologous EBV-specific T-cell therapy followed by anti-PD-1 nivolumab. A note on this clone: What this receptor recognizes is not known. Per-base qualities were not stored, and no clone one base away is much larger.

The germline V gene specifies MNHNS as CDR1 and SASEGT as CDR2. V and J are truncated by 3 bases and 4 bases respectively, leaving an intervening sequence of 4 bases. There are 12 amino acids in the CDR3, from cysteine to phenylalanine inclusive. Only the CDR3 part of the read is kept: 36 bases, read in frame from the first base. The Qiagen DNeasy Kit was used to extract genomic DNA from the sorted cells. Deep sequencing of the TCR beta chain was done on the immunoSEQ platform. From the authors' description of their analysis: Repertoire data analysis was performed with the immunoSEQ Analyzer software. TCRdb limited this immuneACCESS table to in-frame rearrangements with V and J called. A share of clones is missing; checked studies link under half to unresolved V genes, and the rest is unexplained. Clone size and V and J calls were adopted from that table, with D and trimming inferred from the DNA. The sample table lists some 20,000 clones, almost 85% of them with a count of one. The ten top clones hold around 30% of the sample.

The sequence links TRBV6-1 to TRBJ2-1; the D segment cannot be called with confidence. This TCR was recovered from a man aged 35 to 55 with nasopharyngeal carcinoma. The specimen comprised CD8+ T cells from blood, sampled at roughly day 35 from a patient whose treatment included autologous EBV-specific T cells and nivolumab. The CDR3 loop reads CASSESYNEQFF. The base sequence is TGTGCCAGCAGTGAGAGTTACAATGAGCAGTTCTTC.